The T cell receptor (beta chain) described here comes from a study of blood T cell repertoires in COVID-19. Study in general: There were acute and convalescent COVID-19 samples, and they came from the United States, Italy and Spain. PBMCs, B-cell-depleted T cells, or T cells provided the cDNA or gDNA that made up the material.

CDR3 size: 16 residues. Germline loops: CDR1 KGHSH, CDR2 LQKENI. After removal of 3 bases from V and 5 bases from J, the junction contained 11 bases not matched to a gene. Authors' analysis steps: Using reference gene primer amplification, nucleated cell counts were estimated. This table comes from immunoSEQ multiplex PCR, and its TCRdb copy is limited to in-frame clones, with some not included. Clonal size and the V and J genes are those of that table, whereas D and trimming came from the DNA. The sample consists of around 300,000 clones, approximately 90% of them appearing once. In this sample, this clone turned up a few times.

What was sequenced was peripheral blood. V usage is TRBV18 and J usage is TRBJ2-7; 9 bases are shared with TRBD1. The source of this sequence is a woman aged 30 to 39 with active or convalescent COVID-19. The CDR3 sequence is CASSPGWTGVTNEQYF. The CDR3 region has the DNA TGTGCCAGCTCACCGGGCTGGACAGGGGTCACGAACGAGCAGTACTTC.